This T cell receptor beta chain comes out of a study of cytomegalovirus exposure and HLA in healthy donors. On this clone: Its antigen is unidentified.

The PCR ran on 60 Vbeta and 13 Jbeta primers. Assay: immunoSEQ multiplex PCR; the TCRdb copy retains only in-frame clones and omits some. Among more than 150,000 clones listed, approximately 80% were seen once. Nominal health characterized the donors when sampled, though unrecorded immune exposures were likely. CDR1 SGHTA and CDR2 FQGNSA come from the germline V gene. The CDR3 extends over 15 amino acids. With 1 base removed from V and 3 bases from J, the gap between germline ends came to 10 bases. Study results and limitations: Researchers had no immune exposure information except CMV serostatus available.

V and J are TRBV7-2 and TRBJ1-5; D not certain. The receptor comes from a man aged 18 to 29 in good health and CMV-seronegative. The sample consisted of PBMCs. The CDR3 region has the DNA TGTGCCAGCAGCTTAGGGGCAGACCCCAATCAGCCCCAGCATTTT. Amino acids: CASSLGADPNQPQHF.